This T cell receptor (beta chain) comes out of a study of T cells in Graves' hyperthyroidism and ophthalmopathy. Study as a whole: Before treatment of any kind, peripheral blood was taken at initial diagnosis.

In this sample, this clonotype turned up many times. The antigen is undetermined. It was RNA transcripts that yielded the amplified TCR beta CDR3 regions. A first-round RT-PCR of the TCR CDR3 used the HTBI primer set. TCRdb reprocessed the multiplex PCR reads via MiXCR and lists one record per CDR3 protein. This sample has some 690,000 distinct CDR3 sequences, with approximately 15% found just once. General observations from the study: The model foresaw ophthalmopathy a median roughly 6.3 months prior to onset.

Lactation, pregnancy, other autoimmune disease or uncontrolled infection led to exclusion of patients. Extraction of PBMCs used 8 to 10 ml of fresh peripheral blood. CDR3 length equals 16 residues. The ends lost 1 base at V and 1 base at J; junction bases unmatched: 6. CDR1 is LNHNV, CDR2 YYDKDF, per germline (reference sequence). The chain has TRBV15 and TRBJ1-1; 7 nucleotides match TRBD1. Sequencing was carried out using blood. This receptor was taken from a man aged 50-59 years with Graves' hyperthyroidism. The CDR3 here is CATSRAVGQSNTEAFF. The CDR3 region has the DNA TGTGCCACCAGCAGAGCAGTGGGACAGTCGAACACTGAAGCTTTCTTT.